This TCR beta chain was identified in a study of T cell responses to AZD1222 COVID-19 vaccine. About this clone itself: Its antigen is not identified.

Study-level points and caveats: Baseline serology detected seropositivity in only five to seven AZD1222 recipients. Donor demographics were predominantly white British with a female majority; clonal diversity may be underestimated. The span of vaccine-associated CD4 TCRs extended across spike, with dominance at 160-218 and 743-854.

Trimming took off 1 base at V and 3 bases at J, with 7 bases between the two ends. The germline gives CDR1 SGHTA, CDR2 FQGNSA. CDR3 size: 13 residues. The method was immunoSEQ multiplex PCR; TCRdb's version includes in-frame clones alone and lacks a portion of them. The sample holds 120,000 to 150,000 clones, 88% seen once. The V call is TRBV7-2, the J call TRBJ2-7; D is ambiguous. This sequence originates from an adult who received the MenACWY meningococcal vaccine as a control. The sample consisted of peripheral blood, taken 28 days after the second dose of the MenACWY control vaccine. As DNA, the CDR3 is TGTGCCAGCAGCTTAGGACGTGACTACGAGCAGTACTTC. This encodes CASSLGRDYEQYF.